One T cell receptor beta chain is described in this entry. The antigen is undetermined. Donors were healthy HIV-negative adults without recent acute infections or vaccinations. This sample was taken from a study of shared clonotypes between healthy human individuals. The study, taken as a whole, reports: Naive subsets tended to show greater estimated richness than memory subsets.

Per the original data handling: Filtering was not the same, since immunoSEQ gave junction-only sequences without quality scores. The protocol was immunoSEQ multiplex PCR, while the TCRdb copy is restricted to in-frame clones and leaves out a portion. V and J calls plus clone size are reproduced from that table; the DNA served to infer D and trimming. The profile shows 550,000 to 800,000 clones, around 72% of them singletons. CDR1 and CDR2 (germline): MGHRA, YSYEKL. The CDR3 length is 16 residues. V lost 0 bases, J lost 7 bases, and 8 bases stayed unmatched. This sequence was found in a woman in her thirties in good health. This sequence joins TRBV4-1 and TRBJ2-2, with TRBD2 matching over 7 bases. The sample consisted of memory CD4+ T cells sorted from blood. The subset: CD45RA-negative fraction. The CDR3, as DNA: TGCGCCAGCAGCCAAGATCTGGTGGTAGCGGGCGGGGAGCTGTTTTTT. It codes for CASSQDLVVAGGELFF.